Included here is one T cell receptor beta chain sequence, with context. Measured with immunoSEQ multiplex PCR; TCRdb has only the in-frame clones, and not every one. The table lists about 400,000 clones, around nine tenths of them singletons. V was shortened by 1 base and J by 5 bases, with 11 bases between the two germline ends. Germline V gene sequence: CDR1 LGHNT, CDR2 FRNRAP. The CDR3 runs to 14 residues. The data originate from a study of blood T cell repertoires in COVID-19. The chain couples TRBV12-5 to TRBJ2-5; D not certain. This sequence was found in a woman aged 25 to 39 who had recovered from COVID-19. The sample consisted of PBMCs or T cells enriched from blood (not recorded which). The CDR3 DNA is TGTGCTAGTGGTTTGGCCACCTTGAGCGAGACCCAGTACTTC. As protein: CASGLATLSETQYF.